The rows below give T cell receptor beta chains drawn from one sample of a study of blood T cell repertoires in COVID-19. The protocol was immunoSEQ multiplex PCR, while the TCRdb copy is restricted to in-frame clones and leaves out a portion. The sample lists around 57,000 clones, roughly 80% occurring once. The material sequenced was peripheral blood. These receptors were collected from a woman in her fifties or sixties with acute or convalescent COVID-19. Both conserved end residues are part of each CDR3. Each record gives: CDR3 DNA, CDR3 protein, V gene, J gene, clone size, D gene. D genes are given only for firm matches. For some rows the clone size is stated as once, few or many, or as a class when expanded; others skip it.

TGTGCCGGAGGACGGAAGATCTCCTACGAGCAGTACTTC,CAGGRKISYEQYF,TRBV27,TRBJ2-7,-,-
TGCGCCAGCAGCCAGACACGTTCAGGCACTGAAGCTTTCTTT,CASSQTRSGTEAFF,TRBV4-1,TRBJ1-1,-,-
TGCGCCAGCAGCCACCCGGGACAGGGTCTCAATGAGCAGTTCTTC,CASSHPGQGLNEQFF,TRBV4-3,TRBJ2-1,-,TRBD1
TGCAGTGCGAGGGCCCAAGAGACCCAGTACTTC,CSARAQETQYF,TRBV20-1,TRBJ2-5,-,-
TGTGCCAGCAGCTCTAAACTCAGGCCCGGGGAGCTGTTTTTT,CASSSKLRPGELFF,TRBV11-3,TRBJ2-2,few,-
TGTGCCACCAGTGATGCCGGGACAGGGTTGGATGAGCAGTTCTTC,CATSDAGTGLDEQFF,TRBV24-1,TRBJ2-1,-,TRBD1
TGTGCCAGCAGCTTAGAGGGGGGGAAGACTGAAGCTTTCTTT,CASSLEGGKTEAFF,TRBV7-9,TRBJ1-1,-,-
TGTGCCAGCAGGGCCACTAGCGCCGGGGAGCTGTTTTTT,CASRATSAGELFF,TRBV6-4,TRBJ2-2,-,TRBD2
TGTGCCTGTCGAAGGACAGGGGAAGGTGAAAAACTGTTTTTT,CACRRTGEGEKLFF,TRBV19,TRBJ1-4,-,TRBD1
TGCAGCGTTGATCTCTCCCGGGATGAGCAGTTCTTC,CSVDLSRDEQFF,TRBV29-1,TRBJ2-1,-,-